The sequence of this T cell receptor beta chain was determined in a study of human T cells and chemical hapten exposure. Study background: Patients got weekly scalp diphenylcyclopropenone doses over the approximately 24-week study.

The sample holds many counts of this clonotype. The CDR3 is made up of 13 amino acids. The germline V gene encodes CDR1 KGHDR and CDR2 SFDVKD. With V trimmed by 5 bases and J by 10 bases, 7 bases remained unmatched. Sample time point: patch test 3, about 24 weeks after DPC sensitization. Treatment here: therapeutic diphenylcyclopropenone sensitization with weekly scalp DPC. Via MiXCR, TCRdb re-called the RACE reads, giving one row per CDR3 protein. The sample lists 100,000 or so distinct CDR3 sequences, under 40% seen once, with roughly 2.7% in the top ten. The chain carries TRBV24-1 and TRBJ2-3; 8 bases map to TRBD2. The sample here was whole blood, taken in connection with sensitization to the hapten diphenylcyclopropenone (DPC). The receptor's source is a man aged 35-49 years with alopecia areata. Some clones in this sample may be carry-over from other donors' samples. The CDR3 DNA reads as TGTGCCACCAGTGCGGAGAGAGCGGGAGCGCAGTATTTT. Translating it yields CATSAERAGAQYF.